This entry lists 29 T cell receptor beta chains sequenced from one sample in a study of T-cell reconstitution after alpha-beta-depleted transplantation in children. Construction of the TCRbeta library involved unique molecular identifiers. TCRdb passed the PCR reads through MiXCR, listing each CDR3 protein once. This sample has 480,000 or so distinct CDR3 sequences, with under 12% found just once. Specimen: PBMCs, collected before TCRalphabeta/CD19-depleted stem cell transplant. These receptors all stem from a child younger than 10 with inherited bone marrow failure, due to receive a stem cell transplant.

This clonotype appeared many times. The rearrangement links TRBV11-2 to TRBJ2-7, with no clear D. The germline V gene encodes CDR1 SGHAT and CDR2 FQNNGV. V gave up 4 bases and J gave up 9 bases, with 19 bases separating them. The CDR3 loop spans 14 amino acids. CDR3 in amino acids: CASSSRQLSPRQYF. The CDR3, as DNA: TGTGCCAGCAGCTCCCGGCAGCTGTCCCCTAGGCAGTACTTC.

The table lists this clonotype with many counts. The CDR3 DNA sequence: TGCGCCAGCAGCCAAGTGGCAGGGGGCTACGAGCAGTACTTC. Its translation is CASSQVAGGYEQYF. V usage is TRBV4-3 and J usage is TRBJ2-7, with 7 bases lining up with TRBD1. The V gene's germline CDR1 is LGHNA and CDR2 YSLEER. Trimming cost V 1 base and J 3 bases; bases outside gene matches: 3. The CDR3 runs 14 residues.

This clonotype came up many times. The gene calls are TRBV12-3 or TRBV12-4 and TRBJ1-4, with 10 bases aligning to TRBD1. The CDR3 contains 16 residues. The V gene end was trimmed by 6 bases and the J gene end by 5 bases; junction bases not matched to a gene: 9. In nucleotides, the CDR3 is TGTGCCAGCAGATCAAATACGGGACAGGGGAATGAAAAACTGTTTTTT. Protein sequence: CASRSNTGQGNEKLFF.

This clonotype has a handful of counts. The rearrangement joins TRBV5-6 to TRBJ2-5; perhaps TRBD2 as D (5 bases). The CDR3 covers 14 residues. Germline assignment: CDR1 SGHDT and CDR2 YYEEEE. V lost 2 bases, J lost 1 base, and 9 bases lay in between. CDR3 residues: CASSLETTQETQYF. DNA for the CDR3: TGTGCCAGCAGCTTAGAGACTACCCAAGAGACCCAGTACTTC.

This clonotype was observed many times. This sequence joins TRBV2 and TRBJ2-3; 10 bases fit TRBD2. Trimming at V came to 3 bases and at J to 0 bases, leaving 9 bases not matched to a gene. CDR1 and CDR2 (germline): SNHLY, FYNNEI. This CDR3 has 18 residues. The chain's CDR3 is CASSEPTSGSFSTDTQYF. The CDR3 bases are TGTGCCAGCAGTGAGCCGACTAGCGGGTCGTTCAGCACAGATACGCAGTATTTT.

Ten or more counts support this clonotype. V and J are TRBV10-3 and TRBJ1-1; D is uncertain. The V and J ends lost 4 bases and 4 bases respectively, with 10 bases between them. The CDR3 length is 13 residues. The V gene's germline CDR1 is ENHRY and CDR2 SYGVKD. The CDR3 protein is CAISAGSPTEAFF. The DNA of the CDR3 is TGTGCCATCAGTGCCGGGTCCCCCACTGAAGCTTTCTTT.

This clonotype was counted ten times or more. The rearrangement uses TRBV5-1 and TRBJ2-3, with TRBD2 matching over 8 bases. This CDR3 is 18 amino acids long. Trimming cost V 0 bases and J 1 base; bases outside gene matches: 10. Germline V gene data show CDR1 as SGHRS and CDR2 as YFSETQ. CDR3 sequence reads: CASSLVWGVTSGTDTQYF. CDR3 sequence (DNA): TGCGCCAGCAGCTTGGTCTGGGGCGTGACTAGCGGCACAGATACGCAGTATTTT.

This clonotype occurred many times. The genes are TRBV27 and TRBJ2-4; D is ambiguous. Trimming shortened V by 5 bases and J by 0 bases, and 14 bases separated the two germline ends. CDR1 is MNHEY and CDR2 is SMNVEV in the germline V gene (reference sequence). The CDR3 consists of 16 residues. The CDR3 region is CASSPPAGIAKNIQYF. Written as DNA, the CDR3 is TGTGCCAGCAGTCCGCCGGCTGGGATAGCCAAAAACATTCAGTACTTC.

This clonotype was counted at least ten times. The chain recombines TRBV5-1 with TRBJ1-5; no definite D call. Germline V gives CDR1 SGHRS, CDR2 YFSETQ. The germline V and J ends were trimmed by 4 bases and 3 bases, with 11 bases remaining between them. CDR3 size: 14 residues. Here the CDR3 DNA reads TGCGCCAGCAGCCCCGGACGGGACAATCAGCCCCAGCATTTT. It translates to CASSPGRDNQPQHF.

This clonotype was detected many times. This chain connects TRBV5-1 to TRBJ1-1; D is undetermined. The CDR3 is made up of 15 amino acids. Trimming removed 4 bases from V and 0 bases from J, with 13 bases in between. Looked up from germline, CDR1 is SGHRS and CDR2 is YFSETQ. CDR3 loop: CASSRTANMNTEAFF. DNA for the CDR3: TGCGCCAGCAGCCGGACGGCGAACATGAACACTGAAGCTTTCTTT.

This clonotype was recorded at least ten times. The chain is built from TRBV12-3 or TRBV12-4 and TRBJ2-3; TRBD1 is a possible D gene (6 bases). V was clipped by 3 bases and J by 1 base, with 17 bases between them. This CDR3 contains 17 residues. DNA for the CDR3: TGTGCCAGCAGTTTTGGGTCGGCAGGGGTCGGCACAGATACGCAGTATTTT. Its translation is CASSFGSAGVGTDTQYF.

This chain joins TRBV7-8 and TRBJ2-7; 10 nucleotides agree with TRBD1. Germline values: CDR1 SGHVS, CDR2 FQNEAQ. This CDR3 is built from 19 residues. V lost 5 bases to trimming and J lost 3 bases; unmatched junction nucleotides: 19. This CDR3 is CASSPSGQGTVRLLYEQYF. The CDR3 DNA reads TGTGCCAGCAGCCCGTCGGGACAGGGGACTGTCCGACTACTCTACGAGCAGTACTTC.

In this sample, this clonotype turned up many times. The J gene is TRBJ2-1, the V gene TRBV6-5, with no clear D. The germline CDR1 and CDR2 sequences are MNHEY and SVGAGI. The CDR3 runs 16 residues. Trimming shortened V by 0 bases and J by 0 bases, and 9 bases separated the two germline ends. CDR3 sequence: CASSYSLVSSYNEQFF. The CDR3 nucleotides are TGTGCCAGCAGTTACTCTCTAGTAAGCTCCTACAATGAGCAGTTCTTC.

This clonotype was counted many times. This chain links TRBV11-2 with TRBJ2-1; perhaps TRBD2 as D (5 bases). CDR1 is SGHAT, CDR2 FQNNGV, per germline. The CDR3 length is 14 residues. V was clipped by 6 bases and J by 9 bases, with 18 bases between them. The CDR3 DNA follows: TGTGCCAGCAGGCCCCAGGAGGATCCCGCTGAGCAGTTCTTC. Its protein product is CASRPQEDPAEQFF. Using reference TRBV11-2 and TRBJ2-1 for the parts outside the CDR3, the full variable domain is EAGVAQSPRYKIIEKRQSVAFWCNPISGHATLYWYQQILGQGPKLLIQFQNNGVVDDSQLPKDRFSAERLKGVDSTLKIQPAKLEDSAVYLCASRPQEDPAEQFFGPGTRLTVL.

In this sample, this clonotype turned up many times. The rearrangement joins TRBV24-1 to TRBJ1-1; possibly TRBD1 for D (5 bases). V was clipped by 5 bases and J by 4 bases, with 10 bases between them. Germline V gene data show CDR1 as KGHDR and CDR2 as SFDVKD. The CDR3 has 13 amino acids. This chain's CDR3 is CATSAGRGTEAFF. CDR3 coding DNA: TGTGCCACCAGTGCAGGGAGGGGCACTGAAGCTTTCTTT.

CDR3 loop: CSADDRQTMNTEAFF. The CDR3 DNA reads as TGCAGTGCCGACGACCGGCAAACTATGAACACTGAAGCTTTCTTT. The chain uses TRBV20-1 and TRBJ1-1, with D unclear. The CDR3 runs 15 residues. Germline V gene data show CDR1 as DFQATT and CDR2 as SNEGSKA (reference sequence). V lost 6 bases and J lost 0, with 17 bases in between.

This clonotype was detected only a few times. The V call is TRBV5-5, the J call TRBJ2-7; 11 bases fit TRBD2. The CDR3 is 17 residues long. V lost 3 bases, J lost 4 bases, and 12 bases stayed unmatched. The germline gives CDR1 SGHKS, CDR2 YYEKEE (reference sequence). CDR3 protein: CASSSPGLADLEYEQYF. Here the CDR3 DNA reads TGTGCCAGCAGCTCCCCGGGACTAGCGGACCTAGAGTACGAGCAGTACTTC.

Ten or more counts support this clonotype. The chain carries TRBV20-1 and TRBJ1-2; D unclear. Germline V gene sequence: CDR1 DFQATT, CDR2 SNEGSKA (reference sequence). The CDR3 has 14 residues. The V end lost 2 bases, the J end lost 0 bases, and 10 bases lay between the germline ends. CDR3 region: CSARPHGPNYGYTF. CDR3 coding DNA: TGCAGTGCTAGACCCCACGGACCTAACTATGGCTACACCTTC.

V gene TRBV4-3 combines with J gene TRBJ1-1; weak D call: TRBD1 (5 bases). V dropped 0 bases and J dropped 8 bases, with 16 bases sitting between them. Germline V CDR1 and CDR2: LGHNA, YSLEER. The CDR3 runs 15 residues. CDR3 sequence reads: CASSQEGPAGGEAFF. The CDR3 DNA reads as TGCGCCAGCAGCCAAGAGGGGCCGGCCGGAGGGGAAGCTTTCTTT.

In its sample, this clonotype was seen many times. The chain combines TRBV29-1 with TRBJ2-7; D not resolved. Germline CDR1 and CDR2: SQVTM and ANQGSEA. Between the trimmed V and J ends, which lost 0 bases and 0 bases, there was a span of 9 bases. The CDR3 contains 14 residues. CDR3 bases: TGCAGCGTTGAAGAGGGTGCTTTCTCCTACGAGCAGTACTTC. Its protein is CSVEEGAFSYEQYF.

The table lists this clonotype with many counts. The V call is TRBV29-1, the J call TRBJ2-5; D ambiguous. The germline V gene encodes CDR1 SQVTM and CDR2 ANQGSEA. Trimming took 1 base from V and 1 from J, leaving 4 bases between them. This CDR3 has 12 amino acids. For the CDR3, the DNA is TGCAGCGTTGAAGGAGTCCAAGAGACCCAGTACTTC. Its translation: CSVEGVQETQYF.

This clonotype has ten or more counts. This rearrangement joins TRBV6-2 or TRBV6-3 to TRBJ2-3; D ambiguous. The CDR3 extends over 15 amino acids. The germline V gene has CDR1 MNHEY and CDR2 SVGEGT. V lost 7 bases and J 4 bases, leaving 18 bases between the germline ends. The CDR3 reads CASTQFASYPDTQYF. CDR3 sequence (DNA): TGTGCCAGCACCCAGTTTGCTAGTTACCCAGATACGCAGTATTTT.

In its sample, this clonotype was seen many times. The chain employs TRBV11-2 and TRBJ1-6; TRBD1 aligns across 9 bases. The CDR3 totals 16 residues. Germline lookup yields CDR1 SGHAT and CDR2 FQNNGV. J was trimmed by 4 bases and V by 3 bases; bases with no gene match: 4. Here the CDR3 reads CASSFTGQGYNSPLHF. Written as DNA, the CDR3 is TGTGCCAGCAGCTTTACGGGACAGGGATATAATTCACCCCTCCACTTT. The full variable domain, its missing parts supplied by reference TRBV11-2 and TRBJ1-6, is EAGVAQSPRYKIIEKRQSVAFWCNPISGHATLYWYQQILGQGPKLLIQFQNNGVVDDSQLPKDRFSAERLKGVDSTLKIQPAKLEDSAVYLCASSFTGQGYNSPLHFGNGTRLTVT.

This clonotype has ten or more counts. This rearrangement joins TRBV27 to TRBJ1-2; no firm D call. V lost 6 bases to trimming and J lost 4 bases, with 18 bases between them. The germline V gene encodes CDR1 MNHEY and CDR2 SMNVEV (reference sequence). This CDR3 comprises 15 residues. Here the CDR3 reads CASSPIGDSFYGYTF. The CDR3 DNA reads as TGTGCCAGCAGCCCAATCGGCGACTCGTTCTATGGCTACACCTTC.

Regarding this clonotype: Being one base from a much bigger clone, this may be a read error. The V call is TRBV25-1, the J call TRBJ2-7; D gene unclear. CDR1 is MGHDK, CDR2 SYGVNS, per germline. The CDR3 consists of 14 residues. Here the CDR3 DNA reads TGTGCCAGCAGTGAATTTGAACAGACCTACCAGCAGTACTTC. Protein product: CASSEFEQTYQQYF.

At least ten counts were recorded for this clonotype. The rearrangement uses TRBV24-1 and TRBJ1-1; tentatively, D is TRBD1 (6 bases). In germline, CDR1 is KGHDR, CDR2 SFDVKD. V was clipped by 4 bases and J by 5 bases, with 22 bases between them. The CDR3 is 17 residues long. The CDR3 loop reads CATSETPLQGKRTEAFF. For the CDR3, the DNA is TGTGCCACCAGTGAAACCCCTCTACAGGGTAAGAGGACTGAAGCTTTCTTT.

In this sample, this clonotype turned up many times. V usage is TRBV27 and J usage is TRBJ1-1, with 11 nucleotides matching TRBD1. After removal of 5 bases from V and 3 bases from J, the junction contained 5 bases not matched to a gene. The V gene's germline CDR1 is MNHEY and CDR2 SMNVEV (reference sequence). This CDR3 has 15 residues. The CDR3 sequence is CASSIGQGADTEAFF. In DNA, the CDR3 is TGTGCCAGCAGTATAGGACAGGGGGCGGACACTGAAGCTTTCTTT.

This clonotype was observed many times. The chain combines TRBV4-3 with TRBJ2-3; 7 bases are shared with TRBD1. Germline CDR1 and CDR2: LGHNA and YSLEER. This CDR3 is built from 15 residues. The V and J ends lost 4 bases and 2 bases, in that order; junction bases with no gene match: 6. Written as DNA, the CDR3 is TGCGCCAGCAGCCGACAGGGTTCGTACACAGATACGCAGTATTTT. Amino acid sequence: CASSRQGSYTDTQYF.

This clonotype was detected ten times or more. The chain has TRBV30 and TRBJ1-6; 8 bases are a match to TRBD1. CDR1 and CDR2 from the germline V gene are GTSNPN and SVGIG (reference sequence). V shed 1 base and J 9 bases; nucleotides not matched to a gene: 5. The CDR3 loop spans 14 amino acids. CDR3 loop: CAWSGGQGFSPLHF. Written as DNA, the CDR3 is TGTGCCTGGAGTGGCGGACAGGGATTTTCACCCCTCCACTTT.